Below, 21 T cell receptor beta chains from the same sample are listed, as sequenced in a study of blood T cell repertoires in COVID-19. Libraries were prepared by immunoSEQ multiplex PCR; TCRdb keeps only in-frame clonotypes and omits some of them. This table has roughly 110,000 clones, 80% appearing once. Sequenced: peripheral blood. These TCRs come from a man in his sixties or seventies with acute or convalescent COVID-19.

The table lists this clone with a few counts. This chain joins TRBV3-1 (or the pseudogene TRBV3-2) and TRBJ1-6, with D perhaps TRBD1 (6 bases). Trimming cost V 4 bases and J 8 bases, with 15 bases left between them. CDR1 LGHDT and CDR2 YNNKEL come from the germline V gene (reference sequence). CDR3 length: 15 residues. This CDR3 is CASSPPGAVDSPLHF. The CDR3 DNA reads TGTGCCAGCAGCCCGCCAGGGGCGGTCGATTCACCCCTCCACTTT.

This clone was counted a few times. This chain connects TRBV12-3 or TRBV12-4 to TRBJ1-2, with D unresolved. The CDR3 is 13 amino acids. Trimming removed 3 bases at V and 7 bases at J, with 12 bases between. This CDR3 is CASSFQTARGYTF. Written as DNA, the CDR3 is TGTGCCAGCAGTTTTCAAACAGCCCGTGGCTACACCTTC.

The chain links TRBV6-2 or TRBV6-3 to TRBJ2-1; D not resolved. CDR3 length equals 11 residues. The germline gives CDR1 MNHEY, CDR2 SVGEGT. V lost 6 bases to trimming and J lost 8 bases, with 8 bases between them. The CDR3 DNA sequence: TGTGCCAGCAGCCCCTTCCATGAGCAGTTCTTC. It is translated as CASSPFHEQFF.

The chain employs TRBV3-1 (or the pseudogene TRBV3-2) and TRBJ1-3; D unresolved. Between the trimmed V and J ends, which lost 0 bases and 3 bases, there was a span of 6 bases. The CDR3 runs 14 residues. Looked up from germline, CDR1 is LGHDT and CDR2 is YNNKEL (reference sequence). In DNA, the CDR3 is TGTGCCAGCAGCCAAGATACAGATGGAAACACCATATATTTT. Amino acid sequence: CASSQDTDGNTIYF.

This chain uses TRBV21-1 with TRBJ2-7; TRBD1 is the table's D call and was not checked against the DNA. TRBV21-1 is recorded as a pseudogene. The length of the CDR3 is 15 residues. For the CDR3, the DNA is TGTGCCAGCAGCAAATCAGGCAGGGGGTCCCACGAGCAGTACTTC. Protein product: CASSKSGRGSHEQYF.

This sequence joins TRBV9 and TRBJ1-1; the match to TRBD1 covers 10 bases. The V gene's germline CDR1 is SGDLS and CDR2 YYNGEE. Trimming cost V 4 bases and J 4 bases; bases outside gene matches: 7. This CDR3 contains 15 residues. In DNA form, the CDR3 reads TGTGCCAGCAGCAACCGGACAGGGGGGGGCACTGAAGCTTTCTTT. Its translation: CASSNRTGGGTEAFF.

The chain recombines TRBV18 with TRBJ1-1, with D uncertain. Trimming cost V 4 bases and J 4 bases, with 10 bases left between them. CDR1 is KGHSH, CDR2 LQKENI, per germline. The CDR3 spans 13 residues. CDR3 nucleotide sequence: TGTGCCAGCTCACTGGAGGTGGGCACTGAAGCTTTCTTT. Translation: CASSLEVGTEAFF.

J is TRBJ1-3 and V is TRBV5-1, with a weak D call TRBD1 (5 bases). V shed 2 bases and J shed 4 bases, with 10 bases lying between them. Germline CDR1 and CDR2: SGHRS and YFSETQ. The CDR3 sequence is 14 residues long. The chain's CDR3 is CASSLGAEGNTIYF. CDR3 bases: TGCGCCAGCAGCTTAGGGGCCGAGGGAAACACCATATATTTT. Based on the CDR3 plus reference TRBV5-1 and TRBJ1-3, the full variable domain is KAGVTQTPRYLIKTRGQQVTLSCSPISGHRSVSWYQQTPGQGLQFLFEYFSETQRNKGNFPGRFSGRQFSNSRSEMNVSTLELGDSALYLCASSLGAEGNTIYFGEGSWLTVV.

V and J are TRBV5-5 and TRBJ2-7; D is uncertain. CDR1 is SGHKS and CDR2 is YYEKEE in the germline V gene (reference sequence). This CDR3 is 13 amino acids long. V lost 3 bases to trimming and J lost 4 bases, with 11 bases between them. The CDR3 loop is CASSSHLLYEQYF. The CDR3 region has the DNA TGTGCCAGCAGCTCCCATTTACTATACGAGCAGTACTTC.

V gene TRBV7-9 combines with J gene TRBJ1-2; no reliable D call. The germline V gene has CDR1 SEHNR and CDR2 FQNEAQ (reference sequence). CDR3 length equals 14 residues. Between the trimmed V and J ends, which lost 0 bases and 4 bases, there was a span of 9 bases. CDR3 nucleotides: TGTGCCAGCAGCTTAGCCACAGAGGGCTATGGCTACACCTTC. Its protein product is CASSLATEGYGYTF.

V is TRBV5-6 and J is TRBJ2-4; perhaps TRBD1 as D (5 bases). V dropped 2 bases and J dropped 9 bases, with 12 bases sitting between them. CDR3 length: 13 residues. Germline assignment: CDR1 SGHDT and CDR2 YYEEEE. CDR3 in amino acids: CASSFKGMAIQYF. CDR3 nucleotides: TGTGCCAGCAGCTTCAAGGGGATGGCCATTCAGTACTTC.

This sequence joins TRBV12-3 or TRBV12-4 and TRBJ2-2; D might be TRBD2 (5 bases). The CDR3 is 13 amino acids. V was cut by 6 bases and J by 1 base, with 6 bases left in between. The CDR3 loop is CASRLGNTGELFF. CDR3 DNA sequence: TGTGCCAGCAGACTAGGGAACACCGGGGAGCTGTTTTTT.

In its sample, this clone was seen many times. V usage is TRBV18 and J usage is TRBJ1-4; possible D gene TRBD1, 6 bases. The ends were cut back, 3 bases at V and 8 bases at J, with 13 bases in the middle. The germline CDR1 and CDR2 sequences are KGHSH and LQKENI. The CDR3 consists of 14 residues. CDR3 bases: TGTGCCAGCTCACCGCCGGGACAAGACGAAAAACTGTTTTTT. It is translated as CASSPPGQDEKLFF. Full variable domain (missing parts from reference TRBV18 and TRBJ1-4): NAGVMQNPRHLVRRRGQEARLRCSPMKGHSHVYWYRQLPEEGLKFMVYLQKENIIDESGMPKERFSAEFPKEGPSILRIQQVVRGDSAAYFCASSPPGQDEKLFFGSGTQLSVL.

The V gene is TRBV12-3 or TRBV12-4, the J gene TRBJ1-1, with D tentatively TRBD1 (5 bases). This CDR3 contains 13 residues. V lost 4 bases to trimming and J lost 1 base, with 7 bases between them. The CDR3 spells CASSSTANTEAFF. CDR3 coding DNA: TGTGCCAGCAGTTCGACAGCGAACACTGAAGCTTTCTTT.

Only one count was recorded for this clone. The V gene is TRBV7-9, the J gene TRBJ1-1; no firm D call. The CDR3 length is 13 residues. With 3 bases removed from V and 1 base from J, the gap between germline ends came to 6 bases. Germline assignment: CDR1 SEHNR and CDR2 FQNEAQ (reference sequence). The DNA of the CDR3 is TGTGCCAGCAGCTTCGACAAGAACACTGAAGCTTTCTTT. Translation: CASSFDKNTEAFF.

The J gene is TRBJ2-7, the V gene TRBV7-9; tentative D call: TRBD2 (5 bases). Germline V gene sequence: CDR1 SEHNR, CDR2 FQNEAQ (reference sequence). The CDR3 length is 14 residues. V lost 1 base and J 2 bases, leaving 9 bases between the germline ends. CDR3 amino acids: CASSLVPRAYEQYF. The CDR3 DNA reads TGTGCCAGCAGCTTAGTTCCGAGGGCCTACGAGCAGTACTTC.

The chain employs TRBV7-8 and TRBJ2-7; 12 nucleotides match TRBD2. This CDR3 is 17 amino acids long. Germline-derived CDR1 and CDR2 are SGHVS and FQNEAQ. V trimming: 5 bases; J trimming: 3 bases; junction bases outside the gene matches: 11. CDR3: CASSLTTSGGFRYEQYF. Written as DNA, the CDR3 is TGTGCCAGCAGCCTTACCACTAGCGGGGGGTTCCGCTACGAGCAGTACTTC. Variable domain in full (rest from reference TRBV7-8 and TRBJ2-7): GAGVSQSPRYKVAKRGQDVALRCDPISGHVSLFWYQQALGQGPEFLTYFQNEAQLDKSGLPSDRFFAERPEGSVSTLKIQRTQQEDSAVYLCASSLTTSGGFRYEQYFGPGTRLTVT.

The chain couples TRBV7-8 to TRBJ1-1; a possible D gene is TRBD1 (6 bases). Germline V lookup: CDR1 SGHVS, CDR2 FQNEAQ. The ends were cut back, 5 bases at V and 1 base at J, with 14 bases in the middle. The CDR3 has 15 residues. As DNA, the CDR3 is TGTGCCAGCAGCCCGTTCGGACAGCAGAACACTGAAGCTTTCTTT. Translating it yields CASSPFGQQNTEAFF.

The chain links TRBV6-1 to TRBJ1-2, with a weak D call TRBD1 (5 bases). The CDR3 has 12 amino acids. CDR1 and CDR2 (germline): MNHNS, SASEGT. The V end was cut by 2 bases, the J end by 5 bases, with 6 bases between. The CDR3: CASSERTYGYTF. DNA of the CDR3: TGTGCCAGCAGTGAAAGGACATATGGCTACACCTTC.

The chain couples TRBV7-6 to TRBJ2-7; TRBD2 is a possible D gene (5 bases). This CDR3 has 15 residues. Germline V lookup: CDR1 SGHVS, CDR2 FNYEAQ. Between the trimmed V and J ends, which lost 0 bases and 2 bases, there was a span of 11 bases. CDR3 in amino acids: CASSLADQRTYEQYF. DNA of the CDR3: TGTGCCAGCAGCTTAGCTGATCAGCGGACCTACGAGCAGTACTTC.

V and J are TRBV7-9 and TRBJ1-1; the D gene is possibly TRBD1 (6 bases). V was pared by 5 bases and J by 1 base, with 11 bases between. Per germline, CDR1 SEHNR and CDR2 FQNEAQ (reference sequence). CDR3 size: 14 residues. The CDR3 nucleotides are TGTGCCAGCAGCGCAACAGGGACGAACACTGAAGCTTTCTTT. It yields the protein CASSATGTNTEAFF.